One sample yielded the 28 T cell receptor beta chains listed below, sequenced in a study of regulatory T cells in long-lasting Graves disease. Sequencing libraries for TCR beta were prepared with iRepertoire HTBI primers and Arm-PCR of CDR3 regions. TCRdb reprocessed the multiplex PCR reads with MiXCR, giving one entry per CDR3 protein. The table lists almost 450,000 distinct CDR3 sequences, 15% to 20% of them singletons, with about 10% in the top ten. Time point in this sample: newly diagnosed GD, antithyroid drugs for less than 3 months. Scientists built the TCR library using RNA that was extracted from PBMCs. These sequences were also reported in another study, on T cells in Graves' hyperthyroidism and ophthalmopathy.

The sequenced sample was peripheral blood mononuclear cells (PBMCs), obtained at new diagnosis, from a patient treated with antithyroid drugs. The receptors stem from a woman in her 30s with Graves disease.

This chain joins TRBV12-3 or TRBV12-4 and TRBJ1-1; weak D call: TRBD1 (5 bases). The CDR3 runs 14 residues. V lost 6 bases, J lost 5 bases, and 16 bases lay in between. CDR3 amino acids: CASSPGGVRTEAFF. The CDR3 region has the DNA TGTGCCAGCAGCCCAGGAGGGGTGAGGACTGAAGCTTTCTTT.

The CDR3 here is CASSRPGTANYGYTF. In nucleotides, the CDR3 is TGTGCCAGCAGTCGTCCCGGGACAGCTAACTATGGCTACACCTTC. The chain couples TRBV2 to TRBJ1-2, with 7 bases that match TRBD1. With 5 bases clipped from V and 0 bases from J, the junction kept 6 bases outside the gene matches. Germline CDR1 and CDR2: SNHLY and FYNNEI. The CDR3 sequence is 15 residues long.

This clonotype was seen at least ten times. This chain connects TRBV18 to TRBJ1-3; the D is unclear. CDR1 KGHSH and CDR2 LQKENI come from the germline V gene. The CDR3 contains 15 residues. V was shortened by 3 bases and J by 0 bases, with 9 bases between the two germline ends. For the CDR3, the DNA is TGTGCCAGCTCACCTGGGCCTGACTCTGGAAACACCATATATTTT. It specifies CASSPGPDSGNTIYF.

Of note for this clonotype: A read error is the likely source, as a far larger clone sits one nucleotide away. This likely comes from a read error, as the CDR3 has no conserved phenylalanine or tryptophan at its end. The V call is TRBV7-2, the J call TRBJ2-7; TRBD1 matches 9 bases. The germline V gene has CDR1 SGHTA and CDR2 FQGNSA. Losses at the gene ends were 3 bases for V and 3 bases for J; bases not matched to a gene: 12. CDR3 length equals 17 residues. CDR3 protein: CASSLYLLGQGIYEQYS. DNA of the CDR3: TGTGCCAGCAGCTTGTACTTACTGGGACAGGGCATCTACGAGCAGTACTCC.

A few counts support this clonotype. This chain joins TRBV20-1 and TRBJ1-1; 8 nucleotides match TRBD1. Looked up from germline, CDR1 is DFQATT and CDR2 is SNEGSKA (reference sequence). This CDR3 spans 13 amino acids. With 4 bases clipped from V and 3 bases from J, the junction kept 4 bases outside the gene matches. CDR3: CSAKDRVDTEAFF. The CDR3 bases are TGCAGTGCTAAGGACAGGGTGGACACTGAAGCTTTCTTT.

This clonotype was counted at least ten times. This chain links TRBV12-3 or TRBV12-4 with TRBJ2-1, with TRBD1 matching over 7 bases. Trimming removed 4 bases from V and 6 bases from J; junction bases left unmatched: 6. The CDR3 has 14 amino acids. The CDR3: CASSYRGRGNEQFF. CDR3 bases: TGTGCCAGCAGTTACAGGGGTAGGGGCAATGAGCAGTTCTTC.

V usage is TRBV19 and J usage is TRBJ2-2; no definite D call. CDR3 length: 15 amino acids. Trimming pared 7 bases from V and 6 bases from J, leaving 18 bases between. Germline V gene lookup returns CDR1 LNHDA and CDR2 SQIVND (reference sequence). In DNA form, the CDR3 reads TGTGCCAGTACCCCCTACGAGTCCTCCGCCGGGGAGCTGTTTTTT. This gives the protein CASTPYESSAGELFF.

This clonotype was seen many times. The rearrangement uses TRBV9 and TRBJ1-6; D might be TRBD1 (6 bases). The CDR3 sequence is 17 residues long. Trimming took off 2 bases at V and 7 bases at J, with 19 bases between the two ends. CDR1 and CDR2 from the germline V gene are SGDLS and YYNGEE. CDR3 in DNA: TGTGCCAGCAGCGTGGATGGGGGCGCCGCACCGAATTCACCCCTCCACTTT. Its protein is CASSVDGGAAPNSPLHF.

This clonotype was observed at least ten times. This chain joins TRBV2 and TRBJ2-3; TRBD1 or TRBD2 may be the D gene (6 bases each). This CDR3 has 15 residues. Germline V lookup: CDR1 SNHLY, CDR2 FYNNEI. V gave up 1 base and J gave up 9 bases, with 17 bases separating them. CDR3 nucleotide sequence: TGTGCCAGCAGTGAAGGGGGGAGGACCAGGGGAACGCAGTATTTT. It translates to CASSEGGRTRGTQYF.

J is TRBJ2-1 and V is TRBV5-5; D unresolved. The germline CDR1 and CDR2 sequences are SGHKS and YYEKEE (reference sequence). Trimming took 0 bases from V and 2 from J, leaving 12 bases between them. The CDR3 has 16 amino acids. As DNA, the CDR3 is TGTGCCAGCAGCTTGGCCGCCCAAGGCGCCTACAATGAGCAGTTCTTC. Translation gives CASSLAAQGAYNEQFF.

There are many counts of this clonotype. The gene calls are TRBV28 and TRBJ1-2, with unresolved D. This CDR3 spans 16 amino acids. Germline lookup yields CDR1 MDHEN and CDR2 SYDVKM. V gave up 1 base and J gave up 2 bases, with 14 bases separating them. The CDR3 protein is CASSLSSRAENYGYTF. DNA of the CDR3: TGTGCCAGCAGTTTATCTTCACGTGCAGAAAACTATGGCTACACCTTC.

This clonotype was picked up many times. V is TRBV30 and J is TRBJ2-7; D perhaps matches TRBD1 (6 bases). V dropped 0 bases and J dropped 2 bases, with 11 bases sitting between them. The CDR3 is 14 amino acids. Germline lookup yields CDR1 GTSNPN and CDR2 SVGIG (reference sequence). The CDR3 DNA sequence: TGTGCCTGGAGTGTAGCAGGGGACACCTACGAGCAGTACTTC. It encodes CAWSVAGDTYEQYF.

Regarding this clonotype: The junction shows a germline mismatch at one end, possibly a read error. The gene calls are TRBV3-1 and TRBJ1-2; TRBD1 agrees at 7 bases. Per germline, CDR1 LGHDT and CDR2 YNNKEL (reference sequence). There are 14 residues in the CDR3. CDR3 sequence: CASSGYTGERGYTF. The CDR3 nucleotides are TGCGCCAGCAGTGGATACACAGGGGAGCGCGGCTACACCTTC.

This clonotype was seen ten or more times. This chain joins TRBV6-5 and TRBJ2-1; weak D call: TRBD2 (5 bases). The V gene's germline CDR1 is MNHEY and CDR2 SVGAGI. The CDR3 sequence is 15 residues long. The V end lost 2 bases, the J end lost 3 bases, and 11 bases lay between the germline ends. CDR3 DNA: TGTGCCAGCAGTTACCGAGGGTCATTCTACAATGAGCAGTTCTTC. This gives the protein CASSYRGSFYNEQFF.

Only a few counts were recorded for this clonotype. This chain connects TRBV6-1 to TRBJ2-7, with TRBD1 as a possible D gene (5 bases). The CDR3 has 15 amino acids. The V end lost 6 bases, the J end lost 2 bases, and 17 bases lay between the germline ends. Germline values: CDR1 MNHNS, CDR2 SASEGT. The CDR3 spells CASSFGHPWAYEQYF. CDR3 nucleotide sequence: TGTGCCAGCAGCTTCGGACACCCTTGGGCCTACGAGCAGTACTTC.

This chain uses TRBV19 with TRBJ2-6, with D hard to call. This CDR3 is 15 amino acids long. With 3 bases removed from V and 0 bases from J, the gap between germline ends came to 6 bases. Germline V gives CDR1 LNHDA, CDR2 SQIVND (reference sequence). The CDR3 region is CASSIWRSGANVLTF. DNA for the CDR3: TGTGCCAGTAGTATCTGGCGCTCTGGGGCCAACGTCCTGACTTTC.

This clonotype showed up many times. The chain couples TRBV7-2 to TRBJ1-5, with D possibly matching TRBD1 (6 bases). CDR3 size: 16 residues. V was shortened by 5 bases and J by 5 bases, with 19 bases between the two germline ends. Germline-derived CDR1 and CDR2 are SGHTA and FQGNSA. Written as DNA, the CDR3 is TGTGCCAGCAGCCCAAGAGGGTGGGACACTTATCAGCCCCAGCATTTT. This sequence encodes CASSPRGWDTYQPQHF.

This clonotype showed up many times. V gene TRBV7-8 combines with J gene TRBJ2-3, with 12 nucleotides matching TRBD1. V was clipped by 3 bases and J by 5 bases; unmatched bases: 6. The CDR3 length is 16 residues. The germline CDR1 and CDR2 sequences are SGHVS and FQNEAQ. In DNA, the CDR3 is TGTGCCAGCAGCTTCGCGGGACAGGGGGCTTTAGATACGCAGTATTTT. Protein sequence: CASSFAGQGALDTQYF.

As regards this clonotype: A far larger clone is off by one base, so a read error is likely. The chain recombines TRBV3-1 with TRBJ2-7, with 7 bases matching TRBD1. From germline, CDR1 is LGHDT and CDR2 YNNKEL (reference sequence). With V trimmed by 4 bases and J by 3 bases, 9 bases remained unmatched. This CDR3 comprises 15 residues. The CDR3 DNA reads TGTGCCAGCAGCCCAGGGGGAGCCTTTTACTACGAGCAGTACTTC. Amino acids: CASSPGGAFYYEQYF.

This clonotype was found many times. The rearrangement uses TRBV29-1 and TRBJ1-1; 8 nucleotides agree with TRBD1. Germline V gene data show CDR1 as SQVTM and CDR2 as ANQGSEA. The CDR3 runs to 16 residues. The J segment lost 0 bases and the V segment lost 6 bases, leaving 12 bases of the junction unmatched. CDR3 nucleotides: TGCAGCGTAGTAATAAACAGGGGGAGCATGAACACTGAAGCTTTCTTT. Amino acid sequence: CSVVINRGSMNTEAFF.

This clonotype has a count of ten or more. The chain is built from TRBV3-1 and TRBJ2-1; D not certain. CDR1 LGHDT and CDR2 YNNKEL come from the germline V gene (reference sequence). With 0 bases removed from V and 10 bases from J, the gap between germline ends came to 7 bases. This CDR3 comprises 12 residues. CDR3 sequence reads: CASSQDVGEQFF. CDR3 bases: TGTGCCAGCAGCCAAGATGTGGGCGAGCAGTTCTTC.

This clonotype occurred many times. The J gene is TRBJ2-1, the V gene TRBV4-1, with 7 bases aligning to TRBD1. From germline, CDR1 is MGHRA and CDR2 YSYEKL. The CDR3 is made up of 15 amino acids. Trimming removed 3 bases from V and 4 bases from J; junction bases left unmatched: 6. The CDR3 reads CASSHRQGDYNEQFF. DNA of the CDR3: TGCGCCAGCAGCCACCGACAGGGAGATTACAATGAGCAGTTCTTC.

This clonotype was observed many times. The V gene is TRBV20-1, the J gene TRBJ2-7; the D gene is possibly TRBD2 (6 bases). Germline CDR1 and CDR2: DFQATT and SNEGSKA (reference sequence). This CDR3 region has 15 residues. Trimming took off 4 bases at V and 4 bases at J, with 20 bases between the two ends. The DNA of the CDR3 is TGCAGTGCTATCCCCCTTTACAGCGGGCGGTACGAGCAGTACTTC. Its protein product is CSAIPLYSGRYEQYF.

At least ten counts were recorded for this clonotype. The rearrangement uses TRBV27 and TRBJ1-2, with D perhaps matching TRBD1 (6 bases). CDR3 length: 13 residues. Trimming left V 5 bases short and J 12 bases short, with 19 bases between. Germline V CDR1 and CDR2: MNHEY, SMNVEV (reference sequence). CDR3 coding DNA: TGTGCCAGCAGTCCCGGACAGTCGGAAAACCACACCTTC. Amino acids: CASSPGQSENHTF.

This clonotype was counted many times. The chain recombines TRBV11-2 with TRBJ2-1; 8 bases map to TRBD2. Trimming took 3 bases from V and 3 from J; bases not matched to a gene: 4. The CDR3 is 15 amino acids. From germline, CDR1 is SGHAT and CDR2 FQNNGV. CDR3 residues: CASSFKAGVYNEQFF. DNA for the CDR3: TGTGCCAGCAGCTTTAAAGCGGGAGTCTACAATGAGCAGTTCTTC. The whole variable domain, remainder taken from reference TRBV11-2 and TRBJ2-1, is EAGVAQSPRYKIIEKRQSVAFWCNPISGHATLYWYQQILGQGPKLLIQFQNNGVVDDSQLPKDRFSAERLKGVDSTLKIQPAKLEDSAVYLCASSFKAGVYNEQFFGPGTRLTVL.

This clonotype was observed at least ten times. The chain links TRBV13 to TRBJ1-2, with TRBD1 as a possible D gene (6 bases). Germline lookup yields CDR1 PRHDT and CDR2 FYEKMQ (reference sequence). This CDR3 comprises 13 residues. Trimming stripped 6 bases from V and 6 bases from J, with 14 bases between. The CDR3 reads CASRSYRVDGYTF. The CDR3 bases are TGTGCCAGCAGGTCTTACAGGGTGGATGGCTACACCTTC.

This clonotype was observed at least ten times. The chain joins TRBV24-1 to TRBJ2-1, with D possibly being TRBD1 (6 bases). CDR3 length equals 13 residues. Per the germline V gene, CDR1 is KGHDR and CDR2 is SFDVKD. V was shortened by 5 bases and J by 8 bases, with 12 bases between the two germline ends. CDR3 protein: CATSVQGRDEQFF. CDR3 DNA sequence: TGTGCCACCAGTGTCCAGGGGCGTGATGAGCAGTTCTTC.

This clonotype was recorded many times. The CDR3 here is CASSFSLRTDTQYF. The CDR3 region has the DNA TGCGCCAGCAGCTTCTCACTACGCACAGATACGCAGTATTTT. V usage is TRBV5-1 and J usage is TRBJ2-3; no definite D call. V lost 2 bases to trimming and J lost 1 base, with 8 bases between them. The CDR3 runs 14 residues. The germline gives CDR1 SGHRS, CDR2 YFSETQ. The full variable domain, its missing parts supplied by reference TRBV5-1 and TRBJ2-3, is KAGVTQTPRYLIKTRGQQVTLSCSPISGHRSVSWYQQTPGQGLQFLFEYFSETQRNKGNFPGRFSGRQFSNSRSEMNVSTLELGDSALYLCASSFSLRTDTQYFGPGTRLTVL.